The 25 T cell receptor beta chains below were found in one sample sequenced in a study of T cell responses to AZD1222 COVID-19 vaccine (dated by TCRdb to the early 2020s). This specimen's time point label, per the study, means: about 28 days (+/-7) after the second vaccine dose. Receptor amplification or capture employed the immunoSEQ multiplex PCR assay. Imported from immuneACCESS, the table was reduced by TCRdb to in-frame sequences with V and J called. These copies leave out some clones; in studies compared against another copy, an unresolved V gene accounts for under half, and the cause of the remainder is not known. Here the sample has 140,000 or so clones; roughly nine tenths occur a single time. The ten biggest clones cover roughly 1.5% of the sample. This specimen was peripheral blood, taken 28 days after the second AZD1222 dose. Every receptor here comes from an adult who received the AZD1222 COVID-19 vaccine.

The V and J genes are TRBV11-3 and TRBJ2-5, with D maybe TRBD2 (6 bases). Looked up from germline, CDR1 is SGHNT and CDR2 is YENEEA. The CDR3 runs to 17 residues. V gave up 3 bases and J gave up 3 bases, with 20 bases separating them. The CDR3 here is CASSFGGGMPSEETQYF. Here the CDR3 DNA reads TGTGCCAGCAGCTTTGGCGGCGGGATGCCATCCGAAGAGACCCAGTACTTC.

The chain employs TRBV12-3 or TRBV12-4 and TRBJ1-2; D may be TRBD1 (5 bases). With 5 bases removed from V and 4 bases from J, the gap between germline ends came to 11 bases. CDR3 length: 13 residues. CDR3 protein: CASSGTAAYGYTF. The CDR3 coding sequence is TGTGCCAGCAGTGGGACGGCGGCCTATGGCTACACCTTC.

The rearrangement joins TRBV9 to TRBJ2-5; 14 nucleotides align to TRBD2. With V trimmed by 3 bases and J by 5 bases, 12 bases remained unmatched. The CDR3 length is 18 residues. Germline assignment: CDR1 SGDLS and CDR2 YYNGEE. The CDR3: CASSARPGTSGRRETQYF. Written as DNA, the CDR3 is TGTGCCAGCAGCGCTCGACCCGGGACTAGCGGGAGACGGGAGACCCAGTACTTC.

Only a few counts were recorded for this clone. Here the CDR3 reads CASSSRGRETQYF. The CDR3 nucleotides read TGTGCCAGCAGCTCTCGGGGCCGGGAGACCCAGTACTTC. J is TRBJ2-5 and V is TRBV11-1; D could derive from TRBD1 or TRBD2 (5 bases each). Trimming took 4 bases from V and 5 from J, leaving 11 bases between them. Germline CDR1 SGHAT, CDR2 FQDESV (reference sequence). The CDR3 totals 13 residues.

This clone was seen only once. The CDR3 is CASSRRTGNTEAFF. In DNA form, the CDR3 reads TGTGCCAGCAGCCGCCGGACAGGGAACACTGAAGCTTTCTTT. This chain joins TRBV16 and TRBJ1-1; 7 bases agree with TRBD1. CDR3 length: 14 residues. Germline assignment: CDR1 KGHSY and CDR2 FQNENV. Trimming removed 4 bases from V and 1 base from J; junction bases left unmatched: 3.

J is TRBJ1-5 and V is TRBV7-2, with D uncertain. V was pared by 4 bases and J by 0 bases, with 10 bases between. Per germline, CDR1 SGHTA and CDR2 FQGNSA. This CDR3 is 15 amino acids long. CDR3: CASSSAGYSNQPQHF. In DNA form, the CDR3 reads TGTGCCAGCAGCTCCGCGGGTTATAGCAATCAGCCCCAGCATTTT.

This chain connects TRBV5-1 to TRBJ1-1; 7 positions agree with TRBD1. After removal of 5 bases from V and 2 bases from J, the junction contained 15 bases not matched to a gene. The length of the CDR3 is 17 residues. Germline CDR1 SGHRS, CDR2 YFSETQ. The CDR3 bases are TGCGCCAGCAGGACCCGGGCTCAACAGGGGACCAACACTGAAGCTTTCTTT. It encodes CASRTRAQQGTNTEAFF.

The chain couples TRBV2 to TRBJ2-7; D is perhaps TRBD2 (5 bases). The CDR3 spans 12 residues. Germline CDR1 reads SNHLY; CDR2 reads FYNNEI. The V and J ends lost 3 bases and 3 bases respectively, with 6 bases between them. The CDR3 sequence is CASSDRGYEQYF. Here the CDR3 DNA reads TGTGCCAGCAGTGATCGGGGCTACGAGCAGTACTTC. Full variable domain (missing parts from reference TRBV2 and TRBJ2-7): EPEVTQTPSHQVTQMGQEVILRCVPISNHLYFYWYRQILGQKVEFLVSFYNNEISEKSEIFDDQFSVERPDGSNFTLKIRSTKLEDSAMYFCASSDRGYEQYFGPGTRLTVT.

The rearrangement joins TRBV11-3 to TRBJ1-1; D gene unclear. V lost 5 bases, J lost 7 bases, and 8 bases lay in between. The germline V gene has CDR1 SGHNT and CDR2 YENEEA. The CDR3 extends over 11 amino acids. Here the CDR3 DNA reads TGTGCCAGCAGCCTCTCGTGTGAAGCTTTCTTT. Amino acids: CASSLSCEAFF.

V usage is TRBV6-5 and J usage is TRBJ1-5; D gene unclear. The CDR3 is made up of 15 amino acids. CDR1 and CDR2 (germline): MNHEY, SVGAGI. V was clipped by 4 bases and J by 3 bases, with 13 bases between them. The chain's CDR3 is CASSSGSPVNQPQHF. For the CDR3, the DNA is TGTGCCAGCAGTTCCGGGTCCCCCGTCAATCAGCCCCAGCATTTT.

The J gene is TRBJ2-1, the V gene TRBV24-1; unclear D gene. V shed 5 bases and J shed 2 bases, with 6 bases lying between them. Germline assignment: CDR1 KGHDR and CDR2 SFDVKD. This CDR3 has 13 amino acids. The chain's CDR3 is CATSALTYNEQFF. The CDR3 nucleotides read TGTGCCACCAGTGCCCTGACCTACAATGAGCAGTTCTTC.

The chain joins TRBV4-1 to TRBJ1-2; D might be TRBD1 (5 bases). Germline CDR1 is MGHRA and CDR2 is YSYEKL. The V and J ends lost 1 base and 8 bases respectively, with 11 bases between them. The CDR3 has 13 residues. The DNA of the CDR3 is TGCGCCAGCAGCCAAGTGGGGGTAGCCGGCTACACCTTC. Translating it yields CASSQVGVAGYTF.

V usage is TRBV7-2 and J usage is TRBJ2-5; no reliable D call. The CDR3 has 14 amino acids. Per germline, CDR1 SGHTA and CDR2 FQGNSA. The V gene lost 3 bases and the J gene lost 2 bases, with 10 bases spanning the gap. The CDR3 sequence is CASSFSPEQETQYF. For the CDR3, the DNA is TGTGCCAGCAGCTTTTCCCCAGAACAAGAGACCCAGTACTTC.

The chain employs TRBV9 and TRBJ2-2; D call uncertain. This CDR3 comprises 15 residues. Germline V CDR1 and CDR2: SGDLS, YYNGEE. Trimming took 3 bases from V and 7 from J, leaving 16 bases between them. The CDR3 coding sequence is TGTGCCAGCAGCGCCCATCTAGGGCTGGGCGGGGAGCTGTTTTTT. It translates to CASSAHLGLGGELFF.

The chain is built from TRBV20-1 and TRBJ2-5; 9 nucleotides align to TRBD2. The trim removed 3 bases at V and 11 bases at J, leaving 10 bases unmatched. CDR3 length: 13 amino acids. CDR1 is DFQATT and CDR2 is SNEGSKA in the germline V gene (reference sequence). Written as DNA, the CDR3 is TGCAGTGCTAGTGAGTTGGCTAGCGGGGAGCAGTACTTC. It codes for CSASELASGEQYF.

The gene calls are TRBV6-2 or TRBV6-3 and TRBJ1-1; D gene ambiguous. Germline V gene data show CDR1 as MNHEY and CDR2 as SVGEGT. The CDR3 has 15 amino acids. V was shortened by 4 bases and J by 2 bases, with 14 bases between the two germline ends. CDR3 region: CASSWYGLGNTEAFF. The CDR3 DNA is TGTGCCAGCAGTTGGTACGGACTTGGAAACACTGAAGCTTTCTTT.

This chain joins TRBV7-8 and TRBJ2-7; D gene ambiguous. V shed 4 bases and J shed 3 bases, with 19 bases lying between them. CDR1 and CDR2 from the germline V gene are SGHVS and FQNEAQ. The CDR3 consists of 16 residues. In DNA form, the CDR3 reads TGTGCCAGCAGCTACCCCCTCTCACCCACGGGCTACGAGCAGTACTTC. Its protein product is CASSYPLSPTGYEQYF.

The rearrangement joins TRBV7-2 to TRBJ1-1; no clear D gene. The CDR3 is 13 residues long. The V end was cut by 1 base, the J end by 3 bases, with 6 bases between. Germline loops: CDR1 SGHTA, CDR2 FQGNSA. The CDR3 region has the DNA TGTGCCAGCAGCTTAGTGGCAGACACTGAAGCTTTCTTT. Protein sequence: CASSLVADTEAFF.

CDR3 bases: TGTGCCAGCAGCCTCCAGACTGACACTGAAGCTTTCTTT. Protein product: CASSLQTDTEAFF. The V gene is TRBV7-9, the J gene TRBJ1-1; D gene uncertain. The CDR3 is made up of 13 amino acids. The V end was cut by 5 bases, the J end by 3 bases, with 10 bases between. Germline CDR1 SEHNR, CDR2 FQNEAQ (reference sequence).

The chain couples TRBV6-2 or TRBV6-3 to TRBJ1-1, with 8 bases fitting TRBD1. V was clipped by 4 bases and J by 5 bases; unmatched bases: 6. This CDR3 spans 14 amino acids. Germline loops: CDR1 MNHEY, CDR2 SVGEGT. CDR3 coding DNA: TGTGCCAGCAGTTTCTCAGGGGGCGAAACTGAAGCTTTCTTT. Protein: CASSFSGGETEAFF.

The chain couples TRBV7-3 to TRBJ1-2; D is undetermined. This CDR3 spans 14 amino acids. Germline CDR1 reads SGHTA; CDR2 reads FQGTGA. V gave up 5 bases and J gave up 2 bases, with 12 bases separating them. The CDR3 DNA reads as TGTGCCAGCAGCCCTTCGGGAGGGAACTATGGCTACACCTTC. Encoded protein: CASSPSGGNYGYTF.

This chain uses TRBV5-1 with TRBJ1-2; D is unclear. The germline V and J ends were trimmed by 4 bases and 8 bases, with 18 bases remaining between them. The CDR3 length is 14 residues. CDR1 and CDR2 (germline): SGHRS, YFSETQ. CDR3 in amino acids: CASSDTQRGGGYTF. In nucleotides, the CDR3 is TGCGCCAGCAGCGATACCCAACGGGGTGGAGGCTACACCTTC. Full variable domain (rest looked up from reference TRBV5-1 and TRBJ1-2): KAGVTQTPRYLIKTRGQQVTLSCSPISGHRSVSWYQQTPGQGLQFLFEYFSETQRNKGNFPGRFSGRQFSNSRSEMNVSTLELGDSALYLCASSDTQRGGGYTFGSGTRLTVV.

The chain combines TRBV27 with TRBJ2-3; D is possibly TRBD2 (5 bases). The CDR3 extends over 15 amino acids. Trimming shortened V by 6 bases and J by 0 bases, and 13 bases separated the two germline ends. Germline lookup yields CDR1 MNHEY and CDR2 SMNVEV (reference sequence). CDR3 sequence: CASSPGLTSTDTQYF. The CDR3 DNA sequence: TGTGCCAGCAGCCCCGGACTGACTAGCACAGATACGCAGTATTTT.

This clone was recorded once. V is TRBV18 and J is TRBJ2-7, with TRBD2 matching over 11 bases. With V trimmed by 2 bases and J by 0 bases, 9 bases remained unmatched. Germline values: CDR1 KGHSH, CDR2 LQKENI. The CDR3 totals 18 residues. The CDR3 protein is CASSPMIAGGPRSYEQYF. CDR3 bases: TGTGCCAGCTCACCAATGATAGCGGGAGGGCCCCGCTCCTACGAGCAGTACTTC.

This CDR3 is CASSLDPLPYEQYF. CDR3 coding DNA: TGTGCCAGCAGCTTAGACCCCCTACCCTACGAGCAGTACTTC. This chain joins TRBV11-2 and TRBJ2-7; D is unresolved. The CDR3 sequence is 14 residues long. Between the trimmed V and J ends, which lost 0 bases and 2 bases, there was a span of 8 bases. Germline CDR1 is SGHAT and CDR2 is FQNNGV.